These T cell receptor beta chains were read from a single sample in a study of T-cell memory formation after mild COVID-19. TCRdb ran MiXCR on the 5' RACE reads and lists one entry per CDR3 protein. The sample consists of roughly 100,000 distinct CDR3 sequences, around 12% of them appearing once. Sequenced: PBMCs or a T cell subset sorted from them (not recorded which). The receptor set was obtained from an adult woman who had mild COVID-19 (a few samples of this study predate the infection). Cell type and time point are not known. CDR3s include the opening cysteine and the closing phenylalanine or tryptophan. The D gene is left open where the match is weak. Size is stated for part of the rows, as once, few or many counts, or as a class when the clone is expanded.

few,TRBJ2-7,TRBV5-1,TRBD2,TGCGCCAGCAGCCCGACGATGGGACTAGCGGGAGTCTCCTACGAGCAGTACTTC,CASSPTMGLAGVSYEQYF
NA,TRBJ2-1,TRBV20-1,TRBD2,TGCAGTGCCTTCGGGACTAGCGGGGGACTCTACTCCGAGCAGTTCTTC,CSAFGTSGGLYSEQFF
NA,TRBJ2-1,TRBV5-5,NA,TGTGCCAGCAACCTAGCTTGGGGATCTCATGAGCAGTTCTTC,CASNLAWGSHEQFF
few,TRBJ2-7,TRBV15,NA,TGTGCCACCAGCAGAGATGTGACAACCGAGCAGTACTTC,CATSRDVTTEQYF
NA,TRBJ1-1,TRBV29-1,TRBD1,TGCAGCGCCGCGGGAGGGGGCTTGAACACTGAAGCTTTCTTT,CSAAGGGLNTEAFF
NA,TRBJ2-5,TRBV7-9,NA,TGTGCCAGCAGCTTTACGACAGAGGACCTTCGGGAGACCCAGTACTTC,CASSFTTEDLRETQYF
few,TRBJ1-2,TRBV2,NA,TGTGCCAGCTTGAGGGACATGTACCTCTATGGCTACACCTTC,CASLRDMYLYGYTF
large,TRBJ2-1,TRBV11-2,TRBD2,TGTGCCAGCAGCCCACTATTATTGGGGACTAGTCGGCCCTACAATGAGCAGTTCTTC,CASSPLLLGTSRPYNEQFF
once,TRBJ1-1,TRBV11-2,TRBD1,TGTGCCAGCAGCTTACCCGGATCAGGGGGGGTGAACACTGAAGCTTTCTTT,CASSLPGSGGVNTEAFF
NA,TRBJ2-1,TRBV7-9,TRBD2,TGTGCCAGCAGCCTACCTGTCCGCGGGGGGGTACGGGGCTCCTACAATGAGCAGTTCTTC,CASSLPVRGGVRGSYNEQFF
many,TRBJ2-7,TRBV5-1,TRBD1,TGCGCCAGCAGCTCCCTAGGACAGGGCAGCTCCTACGAGCAGTACTTC,CASSSLGQGSSYEQYF
NA,TRBJ2-3,TRBV7-9,NA,TGTGCCAGCAGCTCGACAGCCTCCTCAGATACGCAGTATTTT,CASSSTASSDTQYF
NA,TRBJ2-7,TRBV5-1,NA,TGCGCCAGCAGCCCTGGCGGGACAGACGAGCAGTACTTC,CASSPGGTDEQYF
NA,TRBJ2-4,TRBV7-9,TRBD1,TGTGCCAGCAGCTCGACAGGGGGCAGCGACATTCAGTACTTC,CASSSTGGSDIQYF
NA,TRBJ1-2,TRBV7-8,NA,TGTGCCAGCAGCTTAGGGTCACTTGGGGACTTGAACTATGGCTACACCTTC,CASSLGSLGDLNYGYTF
NA,TRBJ1-2,TRBV7-8,NA,TGTGCCAGCAGCTTCGCAGCCGCTAACTATGGCTACACCTTC,CASSFAAANYGYTF
few,TRBJ2-7,TRBV7-9,TRBD1,TGTGCCAGCACAAAGAGTACCGGGACAGATCTCTACGAGCAGTACTTC,CASTKSTGTDLYEQYF
NA,TRBJ2-3,TRBV12-3/TRBV12-4,TRBD1,TGTGCCAGCAGTTCTCCTGCAGGGGGCGGGTTTGGAGATACGCAGTATTTT,CASSSPAGGGFGDTQYF
many,TRBJ2-3,TRBV9,NA,TGTGCCAGCAGCCCAACGGGGGCGTTCTTCACAGATACGCAGTATTTT,CASSPTGAFFTDTQYF
NA,TRBJ2-3,TRBV15,NA,TGTGCCACCAGCGGTAGACAGGCAGTTTACACAGATACGCAGTATTTT,CATSGRQAVYTDTQYF
NA,TRBJ1-2,TRBV20-1,TRBD1,TGCAGTGCTAGAGTAGGGGGCGGCTATGGCTACACCTTC,CSARVGGGYGYTF
few,TRBJ1-4,TRBV10-3,NA,TGTGCCATCAGTGAGTCGGCAGCCGACGAAAAACTGTTTTTT,CAISESAADEKLFF